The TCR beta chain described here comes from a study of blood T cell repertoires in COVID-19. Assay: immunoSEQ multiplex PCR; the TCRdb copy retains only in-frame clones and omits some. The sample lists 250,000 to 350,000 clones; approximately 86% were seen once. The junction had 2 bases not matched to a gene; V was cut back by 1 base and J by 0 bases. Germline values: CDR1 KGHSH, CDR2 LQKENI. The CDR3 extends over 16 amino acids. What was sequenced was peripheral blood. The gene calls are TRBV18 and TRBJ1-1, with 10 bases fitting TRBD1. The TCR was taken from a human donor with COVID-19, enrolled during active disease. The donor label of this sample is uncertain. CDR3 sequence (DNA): TGTGCCAGCTCACCACGGGACAGGGGTGTGAACACTGAAGCTTTCTTT. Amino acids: CASSPRDRGVNTEAFF.